Below, 15 T cell receptor beta chains from the same sample are listed, as sequenced in a study of T cells in localized non-small cell lung cancer. Generated by immunoSEQ multiplex PCR, the TCRdb table keeps only in-frame clones and is missing some. In the table there are about 20,000 clones, approximately 91% of which are singletons. Sequenced material: peripheral blood, taken before any cancer treatment. Receptors were obtained from a man aged 40-75 years with stage I lung adenocarcinoma.

The J gene is TRBJ1-5, the V gene TRBV6-1; D is uncertain. The V end was cut by 5 bases, the J end by 7 bases, with 9 bases between. CDR1 MNHNS and CDR2 SASEGT come from the germline V gene. The CDR3 runs 12 residues. The chain's CDR3 is CASSKMGQPQHF. The CDR3 DNA follows: TGTGCCAGCAGTAAGATGGGACAGCCCCAGCATTTT.

The table lists this clone with a few counts. The chain links TRBV5-1 to TRBJ2-7, with a weak D call TRBD2 (7 bases). The CDR3 totals 18 residues. Between the trimmed V and J ends, which lost 4 bases and 3 bases, there was a span of 26 bases. The V gene's germline CDR1 is SGHRS and CDR2 YFSETQ. The CDR3 region has the DNA TGCGCCAGCAGCCTCCGGGGGGCGGGCCAGCCCGCCATCTACGAGCAGTACTTC. This gives the protein CASSLRGAGQPAIYEQYF. The entire variable domain, with the rest obtained from reference TRBV5-1 and TRBJ2-7, is as follows: KAGVTQTPRYLIKTRGQQVTLSCSPISGHRSVSWYQQTPGQGLQFLFEYFSETQRNKGNFPGRFSGRQFSNSRSEMNVSTLELGDSALYLCASSLRGAGQPAIYEQYFGPGTRLTVT.

The chain employs TRBV7-2 and TRBJ1-2, with D perhaps matching TRBD1 (5 bases). The germline gives CDR1 SGHTA, CDR2 FQGNSA. Deletions cut 5 bases from V and 5 bases from J, with 15 bases between. CDR3 length: 14 amino acids. As DNA, the CDR3 is TGTGCCAGCAGCCCAAGGGGAGGGGAATATGGCTACACCTTC. This sequence encodes CASSPRGGEYGYTF.

J is TRBJ1-3 and V is TRBV19; possibly TRBD1 for D (5 bases). Germline assignment: CDR1 LNHDA and CDR2 SQIVND (reference sequence). This CDR3 is built from 14 residues. Trimming removed 11 bases at V and 2 bases at J, with 16 bases between. CDR3 nucleotide sequence: TGTGCCTCCCGGTCGTGGGGGACTGGAAACACCATATATTTT. It specifies CASRSWGTGNTIYF.

The chain employs TRBV2 and TRBJ2-3, with TRBD2 identical over 10 bases. There are 16 residues in the CDR3. V gave up 2 bases and J gave up 2 bases; unmatched junction bases: 4. Germline values: CDR1 SNHLY, CDR2 FYNNEI. CDR3 loop: CASSEPSGGDTDTQYF. CDR3 bases: TGTGCCAGCAGTGAACCTAGCGGGGGAGACACAGATACGCAGTATTTT.

This clone has more than one count but fewer than ten. This chain joins TRBV11-2 and TRBJ2-7; 7 nucleotides align to TRBD2. Per germline, CDR1 SGHAT and CDR2 FQNNGV. The trim removed 1 base at V and 0 bases at J, leaving 3 bases unmatched. The CDR3 loop spans 15 amino acids. CDR3 bases: TGTGCCAGCAGCTTAGGCGGACTAGGCTCCTACGAGCAGTACTTC. Translation gives CASSLGGLGSYEQYF.

The chain has TRBV7-2 and TRBJ1-6, with D uncertain. The CDR3 is 16 residues long. CDR1 is SGHTA and CDR2 is FQGNSA in the germline V gene. V lost 4 bases and J 5 bases, leaving 15 bases between the germline ends. The CDR3 DNA follows: TGTGCCAGCAGCTCACAAGCCAGCGGCCATAATTCACCCCTCCACTTT. Translation: CASSSQASGHNSPLHF.

J is TRBJ2-5 and V is TRBV7-9; D remains unclear. V was shortened by 1 base and J by 1 base, with 7 bases between the two germline ends. The CDR3 consists of 14 residues. In germline, CDR1 is SEHNR, CDR2 FQNEAQ (reference sequence). CDR3 in amino acids: CASSLDASQETQYF. CDR3 bases: TGTGCCAGCAGCTTAGACGCATCCCAAGAGACCCAGTACTTC.

The rearrangement joins TRBV6-6 to TRBJ1-2; a possible D gene is TRBD1 (5 bases). Germline CDR1 MNHNY, CDR2 SVGAGI (reference sequence). This CDR3 contains 12 residues. V dropped 6 bases and J dropped 2 bases, with 7 bases sitting between them. This CDR3 reads CASSPGNYGYTF. As DNA, the CDR3 is TGTGCCAGCAGCCCAGGGAACTATGGCTACACCTTC.

The CDR3 DNA is TGTGCCAGCAGCTTGGAGGCGAACACCGGGGAGCTGTTTTTT. It is translated as CASSLEANTGELFF. The chain links TRBV11-2 to TRBJ2-2, with a weak D call TRBD2 (5 bases). The CDR3 has 14 residues. Germline CDR1 SGHAT, CDR2 FQNNGV. The V and J ends lost 3 bases and 0 bases respectively, with 5 bases between them.

The J gene is TRBJ1-1, the V gene TRBV27; D is unresolved. The germline V gene encodes CDR1 MNHEY and CDR2 SMNVEV (reference sequence). The CDR3 runs 14 residues. V shed 3 bases and J shed 5 bases, with 13 bases lying between them. The chain's CDR3 is CASSFRGSATEAFF. The CDR3 DNA reads as TGTGCCAGCAGTTTTCGGGGAAGTGCGACTGAAGCTTTCTTT.

The CDR3 loop is CASSFQTSGSYEQYF. The CDR3 DNA is TGCGCCAGCAGCTTCCAGACTAGCGGATCCTACGAGCAGTACTTC. The V gene is TRBV5-1, the J gene TRBJ2-7, with 9 bases aligning to TRBD2. CDR1 is SGHRS, CDR2 YFSETQ, per germline. The CDR3 totals 15 residues. Trimming at V came to 2 bases and at J to 1 base, leaving 4 bases not matched to a gene.

The chain joins TRBV9 to TRBJ2-1; a weak D match, TRBD1 (6 bases). V lost 2 bases and J 7 bases, leaving 16 bases between the germline ends. This CDR3 spans 15 amino acids. Per germline, CDR1 SGDLS and CDR2 YYNGEE. CDR3 sequence reads: CASSVTGKPQNEQFF. As DNA, the CDR3 is TGTGCCAGCAGCGTTACAGGGAAACCTCAGAATGAGCAGTTCTTC.

The V call is TRBV30, the J call TRBJ2-3, with 8 bases fitting TRBD2. Germline values: CDR1 GTSNPN, CDR2 SVGIG (reference sequence). This CDR3 is 18 amino acids long. V shed 3 bases, J shed 3 bases, and the junction held 17 bases outside the gene matches. CDR3 nucleotide sequence: TGTGCCTGGAGAACCGGGACTAGAAAGGGTATTATAACAGATACGCAGTATTTT. It is translated as CAWRTGTRKGIITDTQYF.

The chain uses TRBV14 and TRBJ1-3; D unclear. The CDR3 is made up of 13 amino acids. Deletions cut 3 bases from V and 5 bases from J, with 8 bases between. CDR1 is SGHDN and CDR2 is FVKESK in the germline V gene. CDR3 amino acids: CASSHGYRNTIYF. The CDR3, as DNA: TGTGCCAGCAGCCATGGTTATAGAAACACCATATATTTT.